What follows are 23 T cell receptor beta chains derived from one specimen sequenced in a study of PD-L1 blockade in urothelial cancer. This table comes from immunoSEQ multiplex PCR, and its TCRdb copy is limited to in-frame clones, with some not included. The repertoire consists of about 38,000 clones, with about 83% occurring once and the leading ten covering about 15%. The source material was PBMCs, sampled around atezolizumab (anti-PD-L1) treatment. These receptors all stem from a man in his 60s with urothelial cancer.

The rearrangement uses TRBV5-6 and TRBJ2-7, with 8 bases matching TRBD2. Germline V gives CDR1 SGHDT, CDR2 YYEEEE. The CDR3 is 13 amino acids. With 4 bases clipped from V and 4 bases from J, the junction kept 4 bases outside the gene matches. CDR3 DNA sequence: TGTGCCAGCAGCCGGGGGGGTGGTTACGAGCAGTACTTC. Its translation: CASSRGGGYEQYF.

The chain combines TRBV4-1 with TRBJ1-5; TRBD1 aligns across 7 bases. This CDR3 contains 16 residues. V trimming: 1 base; J trimming: 3 bases; junction bases outside the gene matches: 6. CDR1 is MGHRA and CDR2 is YSYEKL in the germline V gene. Written as DNA, the CDR3 is TGCGCCAGCAGCCAAGTCTGGGGACAGTCCAATCAGCCCCAGCATTTT. Translation gives CASSQVWGQSNQPQHF.

This clone was counted many times. This sequence joins TRBV19 and TRBJ2-1, with D perhaps matching TRBD2 (6 bases). V was pared by 5 bases and J by 3 bases, with 11 bases between. Germline-derived CDR1 and CDR2 are LNHDA and SQIVND (reference sequence). The CDR3 sequence is 14 residues long. The CDR3 sequence is CASSPGLGYNEQFF. In DNA, the CDR3 is TGTGCCAGTAGTCCGGGACTCGGCTACAATGAGCAGTTCTTC.

The chain uses TRBV28 and TRBJ2-7; 11 bases agree with TRBD2. The V segment lost 5 bases and the J segment 0 bases; nucleotides outside the gene matches: 3. Germline lookup yields CDR1 MDHEN and CDR2 SYDVKM. CDR3 length: 15 amino acids. CDR3 coding DNA: TGTGCCAGCAGTGTTCTAGCGGGGGGCTCCTACGAGCAGTACTTC. It encodes CASSVLAGGSYEQYF.

The sample holds a few counts of this clone. V gene TRBV18 combines with J gene TRBJ1-2, with D uncertain. This CDR3 is 13 amino acids long. CDR1 is KGHSH, CDR2 LQKENI, per germline. V was cut by 2 bases and J by 5 bases, with 9 bases left in between. The CDR3, as DNA: TGTGCCAGCTCACCAAACGGTGAATATGGCTACACCTTC. This sequence encodes CASSPNGEYGYTF. The entire variable domain, with the rest obtained from reference TRBV18 and TRBJ1-2, is as follows: NAGVMQNPRHLVRRRGQEARLRCSPMKGHSHVYWYRQLPEEGLKFMVYLQKENIIDESGMPKERFSAEFPKEGPSILRIQQVVRGDSAAYFCASSPNGEYGYTFGSGTRLTVV.

The chain uses TRBV10-3 and TRBJ1-1; 7 bases are a match to TRBD1. After removal of 10 bases from V and 1 base from J, the junction contained 3 bases not matched to a gene. The germline V gene encodes CDR1 ENHRY and CDR2 SYGVKD. CDR3 size: 12 residues. This CDR3 reads CATQGGNTEAFF. The CDR3 DNA follows: TGTGCCACCCAGGGGGGGAACACTGAAGCTTTCTTT.

The V gene is TRBV5-7, the J gene TRBJ2-4; D is undetermined. TRBV5-7 qualifies as an ORF whose function is uncertain. The CDR3 consists of 17 residues. Trimming pared 4 bases from V and 0 bases from J, leaving 17 bases between. CDR3 sequence (DNA): TGTGCCAGCAGCAGTCAGGAAAAATCTCTAGCCAAAAACATTCAGTACTTC. The encoded protein is CASSSQEKSLAKNIQYF.

The chain employs TRBV6-5 and TRBJ2-7; D is unclear. CDR1 is MNHEY, CDR2 SVGAGI, per germline. The CDR3 has 11 residues. The V gene lost 8 bases and the J gene lost 0 bases, with 5 bases spanning the gap. CDR3 in amino acids: CASHSSYEQYF. The CDR3 DNA is TGTGCCAGCCACTCCTCCTACGAGCAGTACTTC.

The genes are TRBV5-1 and TRBJ1-4; 9 bases fit TRBD1. V dropped 4 bases and J dropped 6; count of bases not matched to a gene: 4. The CDR3 extends over 14 amino acids. Per the germline V gene, CDR1 is SGHRS and CDR2 is YFSETQ. CDR3 in DNA: TGCGCCAGCAGCACGGGACAGGGAGATGAAAAACTGTTTTTT. Amino acids: CASSTGQGDEKLFF.

The rearrangement joins TRBV14 to TRBJ2-7; 7 bases line up with TRBD2. The CDR3 has 15 amino acids. The germline CDR1 and CDR2 sequences are SGHDN and FVKESK. V lost 4 bases to trimming and J lost 2 bases; unmatched junction nucleotides: 8. The CDR3 nucleotides read TGTGCCAGCAGCCGGGGGGGGGACGTAGCCTACGAGCAGTACTTC. It translates to CASSRGGDVAYEQYF. Full variable domain (outside the CDR3, taken from reference TRBV14 and TRBJ2-7): EAGVTQFPSHSVIEKGQTVTLRCDPISGHDNLYWYRRVMGKEIKFLLHFVKESKQDESGMPNNRFLAERTGGTYSTLKVQPAELEDSGVYFCASSRGGDVAYEQYFGPGTRLTVT.

The chain has TRBV27 and TRBJ1-2; 9 bases are a match to TRBD1. Germline lookup yields CDR1 MNHEY and CDR2 SMNVEV (reference sequence). J was trimmed by 2 bases and V by 5 bases; bases with no gene match: 12. CDR3 length: 17 residues. As DNA, the CDR3 is TGTGCCAGCAGTCCTGGGACAGGGCCGCGGGTGAACTATGGCTACACCTTC. Its protein is CASSPGTGPRVNYGYTF.

This clone appeared a few times. The chain joins TRBV10-2 to TRBJ1-2; tentative D call: TRBD1 (6 bases). The germline CDR1 and CDR2 sequences are WSHSY and SAAADI. V shed 3 bases and J shed 8 bases, with 13 bases lying between them. The CDR3 runs 13 residues. The CDR3 protein is CASSDRGSDGYTF. CDR3 nucleotide sequence: TGCGCCAGCAGTGACAGGGGATCGGACGGCTACACCTTC.

This clone was counted a single time. J is TRBJ2-7 and V is TRBV18, with 12 positions matching TRBD2. CDR1 and CDR2 from the germline V gene are KGHSH and LQKENI. The V and J ends lost 2 bases and 0 bases, in that order; junction bases with no gene match: 8. The CDR3 contains 18 residues. CDR3 loop: CASSPDLGLAGPSYEQYF. CDR3 in DNA: TGTGCCAGCTCACCAGATCTTGGACTAGCGGGGCCCTCCTACGAGCAGTACTTC.

The chain is built from TRBV9 and TRBJ2-5; D uncertain. The CDR3 contains 13 residues. Germline V lookup: CDR1 SGDLS, CDR2 YYNGEE. The ends were cut back, 4 bases at V and 2 bases at J, with 9 bases in the middle. This CDR3 reads CASSPHQQETQYF. The CDR3 DNA reads as TGTGCCAGCAGCCCCCACCAGCAAGAGACCCAGTACTTC.

The chain employs TRBV11-2 and TRBJ2-5; D may be TRBD1 (6 bases). Trimming stripped 0 bases from V and 5 bases from J, with 10 bases between. The CDR3 has 14 amino acids. Germline V gene lookup returns CDR1 SGHAT and CDR2 FQNNGV. This CDR3 is CASSLDYGQETQYF. DNA of the CDR3: TGTGCCAGCAGCTTAGATTACGGACAGGAGACCCAGTACTTC.

The CDR3 is CASSVQETSSYNEQFF. The CDR3 DNA reads TGCGCCAGCAGCGTACAGGAAACCAGCTCCTACAATGAGCAGTTCTTC. The rearrangement joins TRBV5-1 to TRBJ2-1, with D possibly TRBD1 on 5 matching bases. CDR3 size: 16 residues. V was trimmed by 4 bases and J by 0 bases, leaving 14 bases between them. Germline assignment: CDR1 SGHRS and CDR2 YFSETQ.

The V and J genes are TRBV11-2 and TRBJ2-7; D is undetermined. Germline assignment: CDR1 SGHAT and CDR2 FQNNGV. This CDR3 is 11 amino acids long. V gave up 5 bases and J gave up 4 bases, with 6 bases separating them. The CDR3, as DNA: TGTGCCAGCAGCCCCTCGTACGAGCAGTACTTC. Its translation is CASSPSYEQYF. The complete variable domain, with remaining parts taken from reference TRBV11-2 and TRBJ2-7, reads EAGVAQSPRYKIIEKRQSVAFWCNPISGHATLYWYQQILGQGPKLLIQFQNNGVVDDSQLPKDRFSAERLKGVDSTLKIQPAKLEDSAVYLCASSPSYEQYFGPGTRLTVT.

The V call is TRBV7-2, the J call TRBJ2-2; 10 bases match TRBD2. The CDR3 has 18 amino acids. Germline values: CDR1 SGHTA, CDR2 FQGNSA. The V gene end was trimmed by 0 bases and the J gene end by 6 bases; junction bases not matched to a gene: 10. The CDR3 protein is CASSLASASGRKAGELFF. As DNA, the CDR3 is TGTGCCAGCAGCTTAGCTTCAGCTAGCGGGAGAAAGGCCGGGGAGCTGTTTTTT.

V and J are TRBV7-2 and TRBJ2-1, with 7 bases that match TRBD2. The CDR3 loop spans 15 amino acids. The junction had 4 bases not matched to a gene; V was cut back by 4 bases and J by 1 base. Germline V gene sequence: CDR1 SGHTA, CDR2 FQGNSA. CDR3 DNA sequence: TGTGCCAGCAGCTCAGCAGCGGGGTCCTACAATGAGCAGTTCTTC. Amino acids: CASSSAAGSYNEQFF.

V usage is TRBV12-5 and J usage is TRBJ2-3, with D possibly being TRBD2 (5 bases). Germline CDR1 LGHNT, CDR2 FRNRAP. The CDR3 is made up of 13 amino acids. With 5 bases removed from V and 6 bases from J, the gap between germline ends came to 12 bases. Here the CDR3 reads CASGPPPGDTQYF. DNA of the CDR3: TGTGCTAGTGGTCCCCCCCCGGGGGATACGCAGTATTTT.

A single count supports this clone. The chain joins TRBV6-6 to TRBJ1-2; D unresolved. The length of the CDR3 is 14 residues. Trimming shortened V by 0 bases and J by 2 bases, and 7 bases separated the two germline ends. Germline assignment: CDR1 MNHNY and CDR2 SVGAGI (reference sequence). The DNA for the CDR3 is TGTGCCAGCAGTTACTCTGGCGGAAACTATGGCTACACCTTC. This gives the protein CASSYSGGNYGYTF.

The CDR3: CASSFVGGETQYF. CDR3 DNA sequence: TGTGCCAGCAGCTTTGTGGGAGGAGAGACCCAGTACTTC. The chain carries TRBV11-2 and TRBJ2-5, with D tentatively TRBD2 (6 bases). V shed 3 bases and J shed 4 bases, with 9 bases lying between them. This CDR3 is built from 13 residues. Per germline, CDR1 SGHAT and CDR2 FQNNGV. The complete variable domain, with remaining parts taken from reference TRBV11-2 and TRBJ2-5, reads EAGVAQSPRYKIIEKRQSVAFWCNPISGHATLYWYQQILGQGPKLLIQFQNNGVVDDSQLPKDRFSAERLKGVDSTLKIQPAKLEDSAVYLCASSFVGGETQYFGPGTRLLVL.

V usage is TRBV7-9 and J usage is TRBJ1-2, with D possibly TRBD1 on 6 matching bases. This CDR3 is 13 amino acids long. V was shortened by 8 bases and J by 1 base, with 11 bases between the two germline ends. Germline assignment: CDR1 SEHNR and CDR2 FQNEAQ (reference sequence). The CDR3 DNA follows: TGTGCCAGCGGCGACAGGAATAACTATGGCTACACCTTC. Translation: CASGDRNNYGYTF.